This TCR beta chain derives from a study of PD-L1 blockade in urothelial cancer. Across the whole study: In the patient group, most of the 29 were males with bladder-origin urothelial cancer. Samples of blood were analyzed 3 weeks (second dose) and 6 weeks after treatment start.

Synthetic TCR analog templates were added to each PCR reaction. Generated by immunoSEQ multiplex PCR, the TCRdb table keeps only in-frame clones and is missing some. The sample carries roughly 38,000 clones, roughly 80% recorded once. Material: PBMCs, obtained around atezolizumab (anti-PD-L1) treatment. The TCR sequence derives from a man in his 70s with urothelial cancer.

Here the CDR3 DNA reads TGTGCCAGCAGTCTTTTGGCGGGAGGCGGGGTGCAGTACTTC. Its protein product is CASSLLAGGGVQYF. The chain recombines TRBV28 with TRBJ2-7; 8 positions match TRBD2. Germline loops: CDR1 MDHEN, CDR2 SYDVKM. V was pared by 5 bases and J by 9 bases, with 12 bases of the junction left unmatched. The CDR3 runs 14 residues.